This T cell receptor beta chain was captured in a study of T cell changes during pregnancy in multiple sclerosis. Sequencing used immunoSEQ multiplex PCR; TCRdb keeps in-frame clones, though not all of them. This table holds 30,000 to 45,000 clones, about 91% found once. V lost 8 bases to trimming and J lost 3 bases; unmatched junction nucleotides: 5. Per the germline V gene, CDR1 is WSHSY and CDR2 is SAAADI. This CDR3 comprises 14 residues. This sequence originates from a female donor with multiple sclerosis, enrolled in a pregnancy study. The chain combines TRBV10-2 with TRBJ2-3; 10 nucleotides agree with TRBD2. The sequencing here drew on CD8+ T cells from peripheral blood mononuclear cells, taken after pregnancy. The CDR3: CASSAGGPTDTQYF. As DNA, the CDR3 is TGCGCCAGCTCAGCGGGAGGGCCGACAGATACGCAGTATTTT.